The 22 T cell receptor beta chains below were found in one sample sequenced in a study of CD8 T cells in ankylosing spondylitis. TCRdb used MiXCR to reprocess the 5' RACE reads, holding one entry per CDR3 protein. The sample lists about 160,000 distinct CDR3 sequences; around 43% were seen once. The sequenced material came from synovial fluid, either unsorted or a sorted T cell fraction (not recorded which). The receptor source for this set is a male donor with ankylosing spondylitis.

The V gene is TRBV5-1, the J gene TRBJ1-2; D uncertain. CDR1 and CDR2 (germline): SGHRS, YFSETQ. V was shortened by 3 bases and J by 4 bases, with 10 bases between the two germline ends. The CDR3 is made up of 13 amino acids. The CDR3 reads CASSYGVGYGYTF. The CDR3 nucleotides are TGCGCCAGCAGCTACGGGGTCGGCTATGGCTACACCTTC.

The CDR3: CASSLARLAEQYF. CDR3 nucleotide sequence: TGTGCCAGCAGCTTAGCGAGACTAGCCGAGCAGTACTTC. V usage is TRBV7-8 and J usage is TRBJ2-7; 7 positions match TRBD2. CDR1 is SGHVS, CDR2 FQNEAQ, per germline. V dropped 0 bases and J dropped 6; count of bases not matched to a gene: 2. The CDR3 is made up of 13 amino acids.

This clonotype came up a few times. This chain uses TRBV6-4 with TRBJ2-3; 12 bases align to TRBD1. This CDR3 spans 16 amino acids. V trimming: 4 bases; J trimming: 4 bases; junction bases outside the gene matches: 6. The germline CDR1 and CDR2 sequences are MRHNA and SNTAGT. This CDR3 reads CASSAQGTGGADTQYF. Here the CDR3 DNA reads TGTGCCAGCAGTGCTCAAGGGACAGGGGGCGCAGATACGCAGTATTTT.

The rearrangement links TRBV20-1 to TRBJ2-5; D might be TRBD2 (5 bases). Germline CDR1 DFQATT, CDR2 SNEGSKA (reference sequence). V lost 1 base, J lost 4 bases, and 10 bases lay in between. The CDR3 is made up of 13 amino acids. CDR3 amino acids: CSARVASPETQYF. The CDR3 region has the DNA TGCAGTGCTAGAGTCGCTAGCCCAGAGACCCAGTACTTC.

This clonotype has at least ten counts. This sequence joins TRBV6-1 and TRBJ1-6; the match to TRBD1 covers 7 bases. The germline CDR1 and CDR2 sequences are MNHNS and SASEGT. The CDR3 is made up of 14 amino acids. After removal of 6 bases from V and 6 bases from J, the junction contained 5 bases not matched to a gene. The CDR3 DNA is TGTGCCAGCAGCCTCGACAGGGTTAATTCACCCCTCCACTTT. Protein: CASSLDRVNSPLHF.

The chain recombines TRBV27 with TRBJ2-1; D unclear. The germline CDR1 and CDR2 sequences are MNHEY and SMNVEV (reference sequence). The CDR3 is made up of 13 amino acids. V lost 0 bases to trimming and J lost 7 bases, with 7 bases between them. The CDR3 sequence: CASSLSRVNEQFF. As DNA, the CDR3 is TGTGCCAGCAGTTTATCCCGAGTTAATGAGCAGTTCTTC.

The rearrangement links TRBV7-8 to TRBJ2-3; 9 nucleotides line up with TRBD1. The CDR3 runs 19 residues. Looked up from germline, CDR1 is SGHVS and CDR2 is FQNEAQ. V shed 3 bases, J shed 0 bases, and the junction held 13 bases outside the gene matches. The CDR3 sequence: CASSFAPGQGILSTDTQYF. CDR3 coding DNA: TGTGCCAGCAGCTTCGCACCGGGACAGGGAATACTTAGCACAGATACGCAGTATTTT.

The chain is built from TRBV10-3 and TRBJ1-2; D call uncertain. Germline V gives CDR1 ENHRY, CDR2 SYGVKD. This CDR3 comprises 12 residues. V was clipped by 6 bases and J by 0 bases, with 5 bases between them. The CDR3 reads CAISRSNYGYTF. CDR3 coding DNA: TGTGCCATCAGCCGATCTAACTATGGCTACACCTTC.

This clonotype occurred a few times. The chain carries TRBV7-9 and TRBJ2-1, with a possible D match to TRBD1 (6 bases). There are 15 residues in the CDR3. The V end lost 1 base, the J end lost 2 bases, and 9 bases lay between the germline ends. The germline V gene encodes CDR1 SEHNR and CDR2 FQNEAQ (reference sequence). This CDR3 is CASSLGAGAYNEQFF. As DNA, the CDR3 is TGTGCCAGCAGCTTAGGGGCAGGGGCCTACAATGAGCAGTTCTTC.

This sequence joins TRBV12-3 or TRBV12-4 and TRBJ2-5, with D uncertain. The CDR3 is made up of 13 amino acids. The V end was cut by 6 bases, the J end by 5 bases, with 13 bases between. Here the CDR3 DNA reads TGTGCCAGCAGGCGGACCTCTCTTGAGACCCAGTACTTC. Translating gives CASRRTSLETQYF.

CDR3 sequence reads: CASSRSGSPTDTQYF. CDR3 nucleotide sequence: TGTGCCAGCAGCCGTAGCGGGAGCCCCACAGATACGCAGTATTTT. The chain combines TRBV28 with TRBJ2-3; 9 nucleotides line up with TRBD2. With 6 bases clipped from V and 2 bases from J, the junction kept 6 bases outside the gene matches. This CDR3 contains 15 residues. Germline CDR1 and CDR2: MDHEN and SYDVKM.

The chain is built from TRBV15 and TRBJ2-5; 9 bases align to TRBD1. CDR1 LNHNV and CDR2 YYDKDF come from the germline V gene (reference sequence). The CDR3 sequence is 16 residues long. The V and J ends lost 4 bases and 2 bases, in that order; junction bases with no gene match: 8. Here the CDR3 reads CATSKGDRDLQETQYF. The CDR3 nucleotides read TGTGCCACCAGCAAAGGGGACAGGGACCTTCAAGAGACCCAGTACTTC.

This chain joins TRBV18 and TRBJ2-2, with 9 positions matching TRBD1. With 3 bases clipped from V and 1 base from J, the junction kept 15 bases outside the gene matches. CDR1 is KGHSH, CDR2 LQKENI, per germline. This CDR3 region has 20 residues. Written as DNA, the CDR3 is TGTGCCAGCTCACCTGTGATAAAGGACAGGGGTGGCCTGAACACCGGGGAGCTGTTTTTT. Translating it yields CASSPVIKDRGGLNTGELFF.

The chain carries TRBV3-1 and TRBJ1-5; 10 positions match TRBD1. Germline CDR1 LGHDT, CDR2 YNNKEL (reference sequence). The CDR3 runs to 14 residues. V dropped 4 bases and J dropped 8; count of bases not matched to a gene: 5. The CDR3 loop is CASSPQTGGEPQHF. The DNA for the CDR3 is TGTGCCAGCAGCCCTCAGACAGGGGGCGAGCCCCAGCATTTT.

This clonotype showed up just a few times. This sequence joins TRBV15 and TRBJ2-7; D may be TRBD1 (6 bases). The germline gives CDR1 LNHNV, CDR2 YYDKDF (reference sequence). The CDR3 totals 13 residues. V lost 6 bases to trimming and J lost 1 base, with 10 bases between them. DNA of the CDR3: TGTGCCACCAGTTCCGACAGGTCCTACGAGCAGTACTTC. It codes for CATSSDRSYEQYF.

J is TRBJ2-5 and V is TRBV6-2 or TRBV6-3, with D possibly being TRBD1 (5 bases). V lost 2 bases, J lost 0 bases, and 7 bases lay in between. CDR3 length equals 14 residues. Germline values: CDR1 MNHEY, CDR2 SVGEGT. The CDR3, as DNA: TGTGCCAGCAGTTACGTAGGGGACCAAGAGACCCAGTACTTC. It is translated as CASSYVGDQETQYF.

This clonotype showed up just a few times. This chain joins TRBV6-6 and TRBJ2-5; no reliable D call. Trimming removed 2 bases at V and 4 bases at J, with 8 bases between. Per the germline V gene, CDR1 is MNHNY and CDR2 is SVGAGI (reference sequence). The CDR3 loop spans 13 amino acids. This CDR3 is CASSYRDPETQYF. The DNA of the CDR3 is TGTGCCAGCAGTTACAGGGATCCAGAGACCCAGTACTTC.

The chain is built from TRBV4-3 and TRBJ2-7; D unclear. Per germline, CDR1 LGHNA and CDR2 YSLEER. Trimming took 8 bases from V and 2 from J, leaving 16 bases between them. The CDR3 has 14 residues. In DNA, the CDR3 is TGCGCCAGCGCTCCGGGTCATCCAACCTACGAGCAGTACTTC. It codes for CASAPGHPTYEQYF.

The chain employs TRBV9 and TRBJ1-4; 7 bases align to TRBD1. Per germline, CDR1 SGDLS and CDR2 YYNGEE. The J segment lost 4 bases and the V segment lost 0 bases, leaving 9 bases of the junction unmatched. The CDR3 consists of 17 residues. The CDR3 protein is CASSVGVTGTSNEKLFF. The CDR3 region has the DNA TGTGCCAGCAGCGTAGGGGTGACAGGGACGAGTAATGAAAAACTGTTTTTT.

V and J are TRBV6-2 or TRBV6-3 and TRBJ2-7; 8 positions match TRBD2. Trimming cost V 7 bases and J 6 bases; bases outside gene matches: 11. The CDR3 loop spans 14 amino acids. Looked up from germline, CDR1 is MNHEY and CDR2 is SVGEGT. CDR3 in DNA: TGTGCCAGCACCTCCGGACTAGCCGTTCCCGAGCAGTACTTC. Translating it yields CASTSGLAVPEQYF.

The chain links TRBV9 to TRBJ2-2, with 10 bases that match TRBD2. The CDR3 is made up of 18 amino acids. The V gene end was trimmed by 1 base and the J gene end by 1 base; junction bases not matched to a gene: 7. Germline loops: CDR1 SGDLS, CDR2 YYNGEE. For the CDR3, the DNA is TGTGCCAGCAGCGTACCCCCTCGGACTAGCGGGAACACCGGGGAGCTGTTTTTT. Protein: CASSVPPRTSGNTGELFF.

The V gene is TRBV28, the J gene TRBJ2-7, with D maybe TRBD2 (6 bases). CDR3 length: 15 amino acids. Germline assignment: CDR1 MDHEN and CDR2 SYDVKM. V was clipped by 3 bases and J by 6 bases, with 18 bases between them. The chain's CDR3 is CASSLPTGQGLEQYF. CDR3 DNA: TGTGCCAGCAGTTTGCCGACCGGCCAGGGACTCGAGCAGTACTTC. Full variable domain (rest looked up from reference TRBV28 and TRBJ2-7): DVKVTQSSRYLVKRTGEKVFLECVQDMDHENMFWYRQDPGLGLRLIYFSYDVKMKEKGDIPEGYSVSREKKERFSLILESASTNQTSMYLCASSLPTGQGLEQYFGPGTRLTVT.